These 28 T cell receptor beta chains were all obtained from the same sample, sequenced in a study of T-cell reconstitution after alpha-beta-depleted transplantation in children. The TCRbeta library was prepared with unique molecular identifiers. MiXCR was run by TCRdb on the PCR reads, yielding one entry per CDR3 protein. This sample has about 540,000 distinct CDR3 sequences, with around 16% found just once. Sequenced material: PBMCs from the stem cell graft donor, taken from the stem cell graft. These receptors all stem from a human donor who donated a stem cell graft to a child with acute lymphoblastic leukemia.

The rearrangement uses TRBV18 and TRBJ1-4, with a weak D call TRBD1 (5 bases). Germline values: CDR1 KGHSH, CDR2 LQKENI. V was trimmed by 3 bases and J by 7 bases, leaving 12 bases between them. The CDR3 is 14 residues long. The CDR3 DNA sequence: TGTGCCAGCTCACCGCGGGGGTATAGTGAAAAACTGTTTTTT. Amino acids: CASSPRGYSEKLFF.

The chain combines TRBV20-1 with TRBJ2-7, with D possibly being TRBD1 or TRBD2 (6 bases each). The CDR3 sequence is 15 residues long. Germline loops: CDR1 DFQATT, CDR2 SNEGSKA (reference sequence). Trimming removed 3 bases at V and 2 bases at J, with 17 bases between. The DNA of the CDR3 is TGCAGTGCTAGCCCCAGGGGTGGGGGGCCCTACGAGCAGTACTTC. It translates to CSASPRGGGPYEQYF.

The V and J genes are TRBV20-1 and TRBJ2-7; 7 bases line up with TRBD2. The V and J ends lost 5 bases and 0 bases, in that order; junction bases with no gene match: 7. CDR1 is DFQATT, CDR2 SNEGSKA, per germline (reference sequence). The CDR3 loop spans 14 amino acids. CDR3 residues: CSAWASGSSYEQYF. In DNA, the CDR3 is TGCAGTGCTTGGGCTAGCGGCAGCTCCTACGAGCAGTACTTC.

This CDR3 is CASSLEPGQGSGEQYF. CDR3 nucleotide sequence: TGTGCCAGCAGCCTAGAACCGGGACAGGGGTCCGGCGAGCAGTACTTC. This rearrangement joins TRBV7-6 to TRBJ2-7; 10 nucleotides match TRBD1. J lost 6 bases, V lost 5 bases, and 13 bases had no gene match. There are 16 residues in the CDR3. The germline V gene has CDR1 SGHVS and CDR2 FNYEAQ.

This clonotype was counted a few times. This chain connects TRBV30 to TRBJ1-5, with D tentatively TRBD1 (5 bases). V lost 2 bases and J 4 bases, leaving 12 bases between the germline ends. CDR3 length: 14 amino acids. In germline, CDR1 is GTSNPN, CDR2 SVGIG (reference sequence). This CDR3 reads CAWSLDTLNQPQHF. CDR3 bases: TGTGCCTGGAGTCTGGACACCTTAAATCAGCCCCAGCATTTT.

This clonotype appeared a few times. J is TRBJ2-5 and V is TRBV12-3 or TRBV12-4; 12 bases are shared with TRBD2. The junction had 4 bases not matched to a gene; V was cut back by 7 bases and J by 4 bases. The CDR3 covers 14 residues. As DNA, the CDR3 is TGTGCCAGCACCCGGGGACTAGCGGGAGAGACCCAGTACTTC. Translation gives CASTRGLAGETQYF.

The J gene is TRBJ2-7, the V gene TRBV5-1, with 8 bases fitting TRBD2. J lost 5 bases, V lost 1 base, and 11 bases had no gene match. Germline CDR1 is SGHRS and CDR2 is YFSETQ. The CDR3 is 16 residues long. CDR3 bases: TGCGCCAGCAGCTTGAATGGCGGGAGGATGGGAAACGAGCAGTACTTC. It encodes CASSLNGGRMGNEQYF.

This clonotype turned up a few times. The gene calls are TRBV25-1 and TRBJ1-5; D is possibly TRBD1 (6 bases). CDR3 length: 14 residues. The germline V gene encodes CDR1 MGHDK and CDR2 SYGVNS. V was clipped by 2 bases and J by 4 bases, with 9 bases between them. The CDR3 region is CASSETGRNQPQHF. The CDR3 region has the DNA TGTGCCAGCAGTGAAACAGGGCGAAATCAGCCCCAGCATTTT. Full variable domain (missing parts from reference TRBV25-1 and TRBJ1-5): EADIYQTPRYLVIGTGKKITLECSQTMGHDKMYWYQQDPGMELHLIHYSYGVNSTEKGDLSSESTVSRIRTEHFPLTLESARPSHTSQYLCASSETGRNQPQHFGDGTRLSIL.

This clonotype was counted at least ten times. This chain uses TRBV5-1 with TRBJ2-7; no definite D call. V shed 0 bases and J shed 2 bases, with 6 bases lying between them. The CDR3 has 13 residues. Germline CDR1 and CDR2: SGHRS and YFSETQ. CDR3 protein: CASSLDRTYEQYF. In DNA form, the CDR3 reads TGCGCCAGCAGCTTGGACAGAACCTACGAGCAGTACTTC.

In this sample, this clonotype turned up many times. V usage is TRBV7-9 and J usage is TRBJ2-1; 7 bases match TRBD1. Germline V CDR1 and CDR2: SEHNR, FQNEAQ (reference sequence). V shed 2 bases, J shed 5 bases, and the junction held 3 bases outside the gene matches. The CDR3 is 14 residues long. The CDR3 region is CASSLYRGDNEQFF. In nucleotides, the CDR3 is TGTGCCAGCAGCTTATACAGGGGCGACAATGAGCAGTTCTTC. Combining the CDR3 with reference TRBV7-9 and TRBJ2-1 gives the whole variable domain DTGVSQNPRHKITKRGQNVTFRCDPISEHNRLYWYRQTLGQGPEFLTYFQNEAQLEKSRLLSDRFSAERPKGSFSTLEIQRTEQGDSAMYLCASSLYRGDNEQFFGPGTRLTVL.

The J gene is TRBJ1-4, the V gene TRBV15; D is undetermined. This CDR3 is built from 14 residues. The germline V and J ends were trimmed by 5 bases and 7 bases, with 14 bases remaining between them. Germline CDR1 is LNHNV and CDR2 is YYDKDF (reference sequence). CDR3 sequence reads: CATSGSGLREKLFF. In nucleotides, the CDR3 is TGTGCCACCAGCGGTTCGGGCCTTCGTGAAAAACTGTTTTTT.

The chain joins TRBV10-1 to TRBJ2-5, with D hard to call. Trimming took off 2 bases at V and 5 bases at J, with 12 bases between the two ends. This CDR3 is built from 14 residues. Per the germline V gene, CDR1 is WNHNN and CDR2 is SYGVQD (reference sequence). The CDR3 DNA is TGCGCCAGCAGTGAGAACCTTCTGGGGGAGACCCAGTACTTC. Translation: CASSENLLGETQYF.

This clonotype showed up just a few times. The chain employs TRBV12-3 or TRBV12-4 and TRBJ2-5; a weak D match, TRBD1 (6 bases). Trimming pared 6 bases from V and 7 bases from J, leaving 21 bases between. The CDR3 runs to 15 residues. CDR3 nucleotide sequence: TGTGCCAGCAGCCATGGGACGGTCGCACAGGGGACCCAGTACTTC. This translates into CASSHGTVAQGTQYF.

The chain is built from TRBV3-1 and TRBJ2-7; 7 positions match TRBD2. The V gene end was trimmed by 1 base and the J gene end by 2 bases; junction bases not matched to a gene: 11. The germline V gene encodes CDR1 LGHDT and CDR2 YNNKEL (reference sequence). The CDR3 has 17 amino acids. The CDR3 region has the DNA TGTGCCAGCAGCCAAGTAGGAGCTAGCGGAGCAACCTACGAGCAGTACTTC. Translating it yields CASSQVGASGATYEQYF.

The rearrangement links TRBV10-1 to TRBJ2-1; TRBD1 matches 8 bases. The J segment lost 0 bases and the V segment lost 2 bases, leaving 3 bases of the junction unmatched. The CDR3 sequence is 16 residues long. CDR1 and CDR2 (germline): WNHNN, SYGVQD (reference sequence). The CDR3 here is CASSEPGGASYNEQFF. DNA of the CDR3: TGCGCCAGCAGTGAGCCAGGGGGCGCCTCCTACAATGAGCAGTTCTTC.

This clonotype was observed a few times. The chain couples TRBV20-1 to TRBJ2-7; TRBD2 agrees at 7 bases. After removal of 3 bases from V and 2 bases from J, the junction contained 7 bases not matched to a gene. Germline-derived CDR1 and CDR2 are DFQATT and SNEGSKA (reference sequence). The CDR3 loop spans 14 amino acids. In DNA, the CDR3 is TGCAGTGCTAGGTCCAGCGGGGCGACCTACGAGCAGTACTTC. Protein product: CSARSSGATYEQYF.

The rearrangement links TRBV12-5 to TRBJ2-1; possible D gene TRBD2, 6 bases. The germline gives CDR1 LGHNT, CDR2 FRNRAP. The CDR3 consists of 16 residues. Trimming removed 4 bases from V and 4 bases from J, with 17 bases in between. The CDR3 sequence is CASGSPVGEAYNEQFF. The CDR3 nucleotides read TGTGCTAGTGGTTCCCCTGTTGGGGAGGCTTACAATGAGCAGTTCTTC.

The chain is built from TRBV5-6 and TRBJ2-7; D unclear. The CDR3 length is 13 residues. The germline V gene has CDR1 SGHDT and CDR2 YYEEEE. Trimming removed 1 base from V and 3 bases from J, with 8 bases in between. The DNA for the CDR3 is TGTGCCAGCAGCTTGCAGACTTACTACGAGCAGTACTTC. It translates to CASSLQTYYEQYF.

The chain has TRBV29-1 and TRBJ2-1, with D possibly matching TRBD2 (6 bases). This CDR3 is 15 amino acids long. V was pared by 0 bases and J by 6 bases, with 15 bases between. Germline CDR1 and CDR2: SQVTM and ANQGSEA. The CDR3 sequence is CSVEEEWRAGNEQFF. CDR3 coding DNA: TGCAGCGTTGAAGAGGAGTGGAGGGCGGGCAATGAGCAGTTCTTC.

This clonotype came up a few times. The V and J genes are TRBV20-1 and TRBJ2-1, with D perhaps matching TRBD1 or TRBD2 (7 bases each). Germline V gives CDR1 DFQATT, CDR2 SNEGSKA (reference sequence). Trimming took 0 bases from V and 10 from J, leaving 19 bases between them. This CDR3 has 15 residues. The CDR3 spells CSARDGRGRGQEQFF. CDR3 sequence (DNA): TGCAGTGCTAGAGATGGGAGGGGGCGGGGTCAAGAGCAGTTCTTC.

The V gene is TRBV2, the J gene TRBJ2-2; D ambiguous. Germline loops: CDR1 SNHLY, CDR2 FYNNEI. V was cut by 5 bases and J by 4 bases, with 14 bases left in between. The CDR3 is 15 residues long. This CDR3 is CASSHPDHFTGELFF. For the CDR3, the DNA is TGTGCCAGCAGTCATCCCGATCATTTCACCGGGGAGCTGTTTTTT. Filled out from reference TRBV2 and TRBJ2-2, the complete variable domain reads EPEVTQTPSHQVTQMGQEVILRCVPISNHLYFYWYRQILGQKVEFLVSFYNNEISEKSEIFDDQFSVERPDGSNFTLKIRSTKLEDSAMYFCASSHPDHFTGELFFGEGSRLTVL.

This clonotype was counted at least ten times. The genes are TRBV5-1 and TRBJ2-5; tentative D call: TRBD1 (5 bases). The CDR3 covers 13 residues. Germline assignment: CDR1 SGHRS and CDR2 YFSETQ. V lost 0 bases, J lost 4 bases, and 7 bases lay in between. CDR3 region: CASSLGGGETQYF. The CDR3, as DNA: TGCGCCAGCAGCTTGGGGGGCGGAGAGACCCAGTACTTC.

This clonotype was seen a handful of times. This rearrangement joins TRBV5-5 to TRBJ2-7; 8 nucleotides line up with TRBD2. Germline trimming cut 0 bases from V and 0 bases from J; bases unmatched to any gene: 8. The germline V gene has CDR1 SGHKS and CDR2 YYEKEE (reference sequence). The CDR3 consists of 17 residues. In DNA form, the CDR3 reads TGTGCCAGCAGCTTGGGTGCGGGAGGCTATAGCTCCTACGAGCAGTACTTC. It yields the protein CASSLGAGGYSSYEQYF. Supplemented by reference TRBV5-5 and TRBJ2-7, the full variable domain reads DAGVTQSPTHLIKTRGQQVTLRCSPISGHKSVSWYQQVLGQGPQFIFQYYEKEERGRGNFPDRFSARQFPNYSSELNVNALLLGDSALYLCASSLGAGGYSSYEQYFGPGTRLTVT.

The rearrangement uses TRBV9 and TRBJ1-5; D call uncertain. CDR1 and CDR2 from the germline V gene are SGDLS and YYNGEE. V was trimmed by 2 bases and J by 4 bases, leaving 7 bases between them. CDR3 size: 13 residues. The CDR3 here is CASSVVTNQPQHF. As DNA, the CDR3 is TGTGCCAGCAGCGTTGTGACAAATCAGCCCCAGCATTTT.

In nucleotides, the CDR3 is TGTGCCAGCAGCTTAGTTCCACCGAGGGGCTTAGGGGCCCAGTACTTC. This gives the protein CASSLVPPRGLGAQYF. The chain is built from TRBV7-6 and TRBJ2-5; TRBD1 or TRBD2 may be the D gene (5 bases each). The CDR3 spans 16 residues. Germline V CDR1 and CDR2: SGHVS, FNYEAQ. The ends were cut back, 1 base at V and 9 bases at J, with 21 bases in the middle.

The V call is TRBV2, the J call TRBJ1-5; weak D call: TRBD1 (6 bases). The germline V and J ends were trimmed by 5 bases and 4 bases, with 12 bases remaining between them. Germline CDR1 is SNHLY and CDR2 is FYNNEI. The CDR3 length is 14 residues. CDR3 DNA sequence: TGTGCCAGCAGTCGGCAGGGGCTAAATCAGCCCCAGCATTTT. Its protein is CASSRQGLNQPQHF. Using reference TRBV2 and TRBJ1-5 for the parts outside the CDR3, the full variable domain is EPEVTQTPSHQVTQMGQEVILRCVPISNHLYFYWYRQILGQKVEFLVSFYNNEISEKSEIFDDQFSVERPDGSNFTLKIRSTKLEDSAMYFCASSRQGLNQPQHFGDGTRLSIL.

This clonotype was picked up a small number of times. In nucleotides, the CDR3 is TGCAGCGTTGCGACAGGTCCCTCCTACAATGAGCAGTTCTTC. This encodes CSVATGPSYNEQFF. The chain couples TRBV29-1 to TRBJ2-1, with D possibly TRBD1 on 6 matching bases. V was pared by 4 bases and J by 0 bases, with 10 bases between. Germline CDR1 SQVTM, CDR2 ANQGSEA. This CDR3 has 14 amino acids.

V usage is TRBV27 and J usage is TRBJ2-7; 7 bases align to TRBD1. Germline CDR1 is MNHEY and CDR2 is SMNVEV (reference sequence). J lost 0 bases, V lost 6 bases, and 5 bases had no gene match. This CDR3 contains 14 residues. The CDR3 loop reads CASSPGQNSYEQYF. In nucleotides, the CDR3 is TGTGCCAGCAGCCCGGGACAGAACTCCTACGAGCAGTACTTC.